This TCR beta chain originates from a study of beta chain features in type 1 diabetes. Purity above 98% was achieved in all sorted populations. Reverse transcription of all isolated RNA meant that expressed TCRB transcripts were sequenced. TCRdb keeps only in-frame clones here, not all; method: immunoSEQ multiplex PCR. Altogether 230,000 or so clones are present, 16% being singletons, with the ten largest covering 0.065% to 0.1%. As to this clone: Its antigen remains unidentified.

Study conclusions and caveats: Lower insertion and higher deletion counts appeared at VDJ junctions in type 1 diabetes patients. The analysis here could not establish whether HLA type shapes TCRB rearrangement. Moderately but significantly shorter TCRB CDR3s were found in Type 1 diabetes patients in all four CD4+ subsets. Reads derived from cDNA could over-represent cells showing high TCR expression.

The CDR3 has 12 residues. With 5 bases removed from V and 7 bases from J, the gap between germline ends came to 11 bases. Germline V gene sequence: CDR1 SGHDN, CDR2 FVKESK. Input material: naive CD4+ T cells from blood. This TCR was sampled from a man aged 25-45 years with type 1 diabetes. V gene TRBV14 combines with J gene TRBJ1-2; D possibly corresponds to TRBD1 (5 bases). The DNA for the CDR3 is TGTGCCAGCAGCGCGTGGGGGTCTGGCTACACCTTC. Protein: CASSAWGSGYTF.